This T cell receptor beta chain was obtained from a study of blood T cell repertoires in COVID-19. Among Cohort 3 donors, those recovered had two negative PCRs, clearance, or symptom resolution. V lost 2 bases and J lost 0, with 8 bases in between. The germline V gene has CDR1 SEHNR and CDR2 FQNEAQ (reference sequence). This CDR3 comprises 15 residues. Under the authors' procedure: Amplification of reference gene primers was used by the study to estimate nucleated cell counts. TCRdb keeps only in-frame clones here, not all; method: immunoSEQ multiplex PCR. V and J calls and clone size are given by that table; D and trimming were obtained from the DNA. The table has roughly 330,000 clones, more than 75% seen once; the top ten hold about 5.7%.

This TCR was sampled from a woman in her 30s who had recovered from COVID-19. Sequenced input: PBMCs or T cells enriched from blood (not recorded which). The chain has TRBV7-9 and TRBJ1-3; the D gene is possibly TRBD1 (5 bases). CDR3 in amino acids: CASSLKDSSGNTIYF. The CDR3 DNA is TGTGCCAGCAGCTTAAAAGACAGCTCTGGAAACACCATATATTTT.